These T cell receptor beta chains were read from a single sample in a study of cytomegalovirus exposure and HLA in healthy donors. Assay used: immunoSEQ multiplex PCR; TCRdb lists only in-frame clones, some missing. The table has approximately 210,000 clones, 70% to 80% seen once. Sequenced sample: PBMCs. Receptors were obtained from a male donor in good health and CMV-seropositive. The CDR3 runs from the conserved cysteine through the conserved F or W. D genes are given only for firm matches. Size is omitted from some rows. Given values are once, few, many or a class for expanded clones.

>-|-|TRBJ2-5|14|TRBV28
CASSLTFQGGTQYF
TGTGCCAGCAGTTTAACGTTCCAGGGAGGGACCCAGTACTTC
>once|-|TRBJ2-7|14|TRBV11-2
CASSLDRVSYEQYF
TGTGCCAGCAGCTTAGACAGGGTGTCCTACGAGCAGTACTTC
>-|-|TRBJ2-1|12|TRBV7-3
CASSSNYNEQFF
TGTGCCAGCAGCTCCAACTACAATGAGCAGTTCTTC
>-|-|TRBJ1-1|15|TRBV7-3
CASSEFGRGRTEAFF
TGTGCCAGCAGCGAATTTGGGCGGGGGCGGACTGAAGCTTTCTTT
>once|TRBD2|TRBJ2-7|15|TRBV6-6
CASSETSGRGYEQYF
TGTGCCAGCAGTGAGACTAGCGGGAGAGGTTACGAGCAGTACTTC
>-|-|TRBJ1-1|13|TRBV7-2
CASSLHMNTEAFF
TGTGCCAGCAGCTTACACATGAACACTGAAGCTTTCTTT
>-|-|TRBJ2-1|14|TRBV28
CASMGQGSYNEQFF
TGTGCCAGCATGGGTCAGGGATCCTACAATGAGCAGTTCTTC
>-|TRBD2|TRBJ2-5|16|TRBV6-5
CASSYATSGTGETQYF
TGTGCCAGCAGTTACGCGACTAGCGGGACGGGGGAGACCCAGTACTTC
>once|-|TRBJ1-1|15|TRBV19
CASSIAARGALRAFF
TGTGCCAGTAGTATAGCGGCGCGGGGGGCGCTTCGGGCTTTCTTT
>-|TRBD1|TRBJ1-2|11|TRBV29-1
CSVQQGYGYTF
TGCAGCGTTCAACAGGGGTATGGCTACACCTTC
>-|-|TRBJ2-7|13|TRBV27
CASSMEGYYEQYF
TGTGCCAGCAGTATGGAGGGATACTACGAGCAGTACTTC
>once|TRBD1|TRBJ1-1|13|TRBV18
CASSTGVDTEAFF
TGTGCCAGCTCGACAGGGGTTGACACTGAAGCTTTCTTT
>-|TRBD2|TRBJ2-7|15|TRBV7-2
CASSLPSGGATEQYF
TGTGCCAGCAGCTTACCTAGCGGGGGGGCGACCGAGCAGTACTTC
>-|-|TRBJ1-5|13|TRBV9
CASSRYSNQPQHF
TGTGCCAGCAGCCGGTATAGCAATCAGCCCCAGCATTTT
>few|-|TRBJ2-3|13|TRBV9
CASSVPPADTQYF
TGTGCCAGCAGCGTACCCCCCGCAGATACGCAGTATTTT
>once|-|TRBJ1-2|15|TRBV27
CASSSLGGVDGGYTF
TGTGCCAGCAGTTCCTTAGGGGGGGTCGATGGGGGCTACACCTTC
>-|TRBD1|TRBJ2-7|16|TRBV7-2
CASSLYRGKRVYEQYF
TGTGCCAGCAGCTTATACAGGGGGAAAAGGGTCTACGAGCAGTACTTC
>-|TRBD2|TRBJ2-1|16|TRBV15
CATSGSFGREGNEQFF
TGTGCCACCAGCGGTTCCTTTGGACGGGAGGGCAATGAGCAGTTCTTC
>once|TRBD1|TRBJ1-3|14|TRBV6-1
CASKQDRVGNTIYF
TGTGCCAGCAAGCAAGACAGGGTCGGAAACACCATATATTTT
>-|TRBD2|TRBJ2-5|13|TRBV5-1
CASSTTSVETQYF
TGCGCCAGCAGCACGACTAGCGTAGAGACCCAGTACTTC
>-|TRBD2|TRBJ2-3|17|TRBV18
CASSLSGASGSTDTQYF
TGTGCCAGCTCCCTAAGTGGGGCTAGCGGGAGCACAGATACGCAGTATTTT
>few|-|TRBJ1-2|11|TRBV28
CASTGNYGYTF
TGTGCCAGCACAGGGAACTATGGCTACACCTTC
>-|-|TRBJ1-1|14|TRBV5-1
CASSLIGEGTEAFF
TGCGCCAGCAGCTTGATCGGGGAAGGGACTGAAGCTTTCTTT
>once|-|TRBJ1-2|16|TRBV7-2
CASSPRGEGPFGGYTF
TGTGCCAGCAGCCCCCGCGGGGAGGGCCCCTTTGGTGGCTACACCTTC
>-|TRBD1|TRBJ2-7|14|TRBV7-9
CASSLLTGAYEQYF
TGTGCCAGCAGCTTACTAACAGGGGCCTACGAGCAGTACTTC
>few|-|TRBJ1-6|15|TRBV5-1
CASSAGTAPNRSLHF
TGCGCCAGCAGCGCGGGGACGGCTCCTAATCGGTCCCTCCACTTT
>once|-|TRBJ1-6|17|TRBV7-2
CASNKRQASSYNSPLHF
TGTGCCAGCAACAAAAGACAGGCAAGCTCCTATAATTCACCCCTCCACTTT
>-|TRBD2|TRBJ2-3|16|TRBV4-3
CASSLGLAGSTDTQYF
TGCGCCAGCAGCTTGGGACTAGCGGGGAGCACAGATACGCAGTATTTT
>-|TRBD2|TRBJ2-1|15|TRBV7-3
CASSVSGDPYNEQFF
TGTGCCAGCAGTGTTAGCGGGGACCCGTACAATGAGCAGTTCTTC
>-|TRBD1|TRBJ1-3|17|TRBV2
CASRDRGRRGSGNTIYF
TGTGCCAGCAGGGACAGGGGGCGCCGGGGCTCTGGAAACACCATATATTTT
>-|-|TRBJ1-1|13|TRBV4-1
CASSQDRVSEAFF
TGCGCCAGCAGCCAAGACAGGGTGTCTGAAGCTTTCTTT
>-|TRBD1|TRBJ2-3|16|TRBV7-3
CASSLMTGQSTDTQYF
TGTGCCAGCAGCCTGATGACAGGGCAAAGCACAGATACGCAGTATTTT
>-|TRBD1|TRBJ1-2|14|TRBV6-5
CASSTGQGRYGYTF
TGTGCCAGCAGTACCGGACAGGGCCGCTATGGCTACACCTTC
>-|TRBD1|TRBJ1-4|16|TRBV4-1
CASSRTGGATNEKLFF
TGCGCCAGCAGTCGCACAGGGGGTGCAACTAATGAAAAACTGTTTTTT
>-|-|TRBJ1-1|15|TRBV11-2
CASSWGGTVNTEAFF
TGTGCCAGCAGCTGGGGGGGGACGGTGAACACTGAAGCTTTCTTT
>-|TRBD1|TRBJ2-7|13|TRBV6-5
CASSSGTGAEQYF
TGTGCCAGCAGCTCCGGGACAGGGGCCGAGCAGTACTTC
>-|TRBD2|TRBJ2-1|15|TRBV7-3
CASSSFGTSGNEQFF
TGTGCCAGCAGCTCATTCGGGACTAGCGGCAATGAGCAGTTCTTC
>-|-|TRBJ1-5|13|TRBV5-4
CASGRAPNQPQHF
TGTGCCAGCGGCAGGGCCCCTAATCAGCCCCAGCATTTT
>-|-|TRBJ1-4|14|TRBV6-5
CASSLQGLNEKLFF
TGTGCCAGCAGTTTACAGGGCCTTAATGAAAAACTGTTTTTT
>-|-|TRBJ2-3|17|TRBV5-6
CASSLVYAGRSTDTQYF
TGTGCCAGCAGCTTGGTCTACGCGGGTAGGAGCACAGATACGCAGTATTTT